This TCR beta chain stems from a study of blood T cell repertoires in COVID-19. As for the study in general: From the United States, Italy and Spain came samples of acute and convalescent COVID-19.

This clone has just one count. This CDR3 is 14 amino acids long. Germline V gene lookup returns CDR1 LGHDT and CDR2 YNNKEL (reference sequence). V shed 4 bases and J shed 8 bases, with 12 bases lying between them. Sequencing was performed with immunoSEQ multiplex PCR; in TCRdb, only in-frame clones are kept and a portion is missing. The repertoire consists of under 250,000 clones, with about 79% occurring once and the leading ten covering around 3.4%. The TCR sequence derives from a woman aged 55-70 years who had recovered from COVID-19. The J gene is TRBJ1-6, the V gene TRBV3-1 (or the pseudogene TRBV3-2); D perhaps matches TRBD1 (5 bases). Sequenced input: PBMCs or T cells enriched from blood (not recorded which). The CDR3 protein is CASSPAGVDSPLHF. CDR3 nucleotides: TGTGCCAGCAGCCCCGCGGGGGTGGATTCACCCCTCCACTTT.